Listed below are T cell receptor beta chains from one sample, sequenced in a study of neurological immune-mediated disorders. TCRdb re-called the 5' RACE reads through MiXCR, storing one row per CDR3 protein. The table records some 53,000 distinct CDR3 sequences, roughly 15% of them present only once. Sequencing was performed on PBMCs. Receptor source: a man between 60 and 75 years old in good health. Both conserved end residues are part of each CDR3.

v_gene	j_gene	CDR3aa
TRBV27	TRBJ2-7	CASSSQLVPYEQYF
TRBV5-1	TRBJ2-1	CASSPGLAQRSYNEQFF
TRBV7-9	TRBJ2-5	CASSLGWLGLSETQYF
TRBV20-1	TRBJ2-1	CSGGLARGEQFF
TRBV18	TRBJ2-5	CASSTGLAGGVDQYF
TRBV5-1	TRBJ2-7	CASSLSTVWTYEQYF
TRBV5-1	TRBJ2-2	CASSEDLAGAGELFF
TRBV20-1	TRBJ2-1	CSARPGGGYNEQFF
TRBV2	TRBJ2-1	CASRRGAQNEQFF
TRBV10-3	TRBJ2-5	CAISDRETQYF
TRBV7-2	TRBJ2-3	CASSLTPASTDTQYF
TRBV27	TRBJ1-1	CASRDNVGTEAFF
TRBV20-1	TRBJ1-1	CSAPGTLNTEAFF
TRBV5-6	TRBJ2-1	CASSSLLREGPRVYEQFF
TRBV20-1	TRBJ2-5	CSAPAGIETQYF
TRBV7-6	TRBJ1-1	CASSSEATTTEAFF
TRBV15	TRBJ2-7	CATSRTGNPYEQYF
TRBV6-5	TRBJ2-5	CASKRTGPFGTQYF
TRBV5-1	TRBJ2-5	CASSPGTQQETQYF
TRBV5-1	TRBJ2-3	CASSLGQGKDTQYF
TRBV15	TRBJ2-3	CATSAHLTDTQYF
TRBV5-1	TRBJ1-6	CASSTRQGPSPLHF
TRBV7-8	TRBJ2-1	CASRSYEQFF
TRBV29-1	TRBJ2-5	CSVSVIGVRETQYF
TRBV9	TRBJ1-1	CASSLEGQVGMNTEAFF
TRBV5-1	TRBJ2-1	CASSLALGLPYNEQFF
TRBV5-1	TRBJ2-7	CASSGRGPNYEQYF
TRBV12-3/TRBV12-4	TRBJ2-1	CASSLTEGSYNEQFF
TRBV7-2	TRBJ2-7	CASSASGSSYEQYF
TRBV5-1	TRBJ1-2	CASSPSGYGYTF